The entry below describes one T cell receptor beta chain. These data come from a study of technical replicates of blood from several donors. Data came from immunoSEQ multiplex PCR; TCRdb stores just in-frame clones and leaves some out. The repertoire has some 80,000 clones, approximately 94% of them found once; the top ten carry about 0.37%. The CDR3 loop spans 14 amino acids. V shed 4 bases, J shed 4 bases, and the junction held 6 bases outside the gene matches. Germline values: CDR1 SGDLS, CDR2 YYNGEE. Sequencing was performed on T cells isolated from PBMCs. The V call is TRBV9, the J call TRBJ2-7; 9 nucleotides agree with TRBD2. The clonotype comes from a human donor in good health. DNA for the CDR3: TGTGCCAGCAGCCCCCAGACTAGCGGATACGAGCAGTACTTC. It is translated as CASSPQTSGYEQYF.